Listed below are T cell receptor beta chains from one sample, sequenced in a study of STAT3 mutations in large granular lymphocyte leukemia. Produced via immunoSEQ multiplex PCR; TCRdb's table is partial and in-frame only. The top ten hold 25% to 35% of the sample, which has approximately 27,000 clones, about 74% seen once. The source material was peripheral blood mononuclear cells. These receptors originate from a woman aged 50 to 60 with T-cell large granular lymphocyte leukemia. Some clones in this sample may be carry-over from other donors' samples. CDR3s include the opening cysteine and the closing phenylalanine or tryptophan. Each record gives: V gene, CDR3 protein.

>TRBV28
CASSFSGTGGWQYF
>TRBV10-2
CASSESYQGRKNNEQFF
>TRBV9
CASSGGETGLNEQFF
>TRBV5-1
CASSPGDSYTGELFF
>TRBV7-8
CASSLASGGSFEQYF
>TRBV30
CAWKDRSAYEQYF
>TRBV7-9
CASSIGPGDIQYF
>TRBV5-1
CASSLAGAGGSNYGYTF
>TRBV7-9
CASSLGRSGNTIYF
>TRBV7-9
CASRGRAGGTGELFF
>TRBV7-9
CASSLAQVPGETQYF
>TRBV5-1
CASSSLDPPYEQYF
>TRBV5-4
CASSERLAGGPDTQYF
>TRBV29-1
CSVILGAGELFF
>TRBV9
CASSPFRGEQYF
>TRBV27
CASSELRGDEQFF
>TRBV10-3
CAINKDRETEAFF
>TRBV30
CAWRRTSVYEQYF
>TRBV5-4
CASSLRAGGTGELFF
>TRBV29-1
CSALKTGLNTEAFF
>TRBV27
CASSDRTGGMMNQPQHF
>TRBV27
CASSLLRGSEQYF
>TRBV29-1
CSVIPSGVQETQYF